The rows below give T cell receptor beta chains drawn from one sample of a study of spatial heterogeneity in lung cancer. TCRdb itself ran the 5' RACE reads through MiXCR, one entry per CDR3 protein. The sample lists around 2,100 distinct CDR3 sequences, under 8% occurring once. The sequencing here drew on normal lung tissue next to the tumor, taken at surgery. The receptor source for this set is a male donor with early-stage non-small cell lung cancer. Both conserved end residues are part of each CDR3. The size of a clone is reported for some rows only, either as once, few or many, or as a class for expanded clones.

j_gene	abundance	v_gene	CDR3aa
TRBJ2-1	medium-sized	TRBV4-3	CASSHRGGDEQFF
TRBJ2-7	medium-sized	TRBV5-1	CASSPPRGVAYEQYF
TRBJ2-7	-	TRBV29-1	CSVGGVVGDDEQYF
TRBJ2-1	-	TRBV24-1	CATSFSSAPYNEQFF
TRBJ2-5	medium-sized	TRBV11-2	CASSLVGETQYF
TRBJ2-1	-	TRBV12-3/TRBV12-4	CASNQGLPDNEQFF
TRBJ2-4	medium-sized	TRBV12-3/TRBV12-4	CASSLGNIQYF
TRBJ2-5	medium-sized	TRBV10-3	CAISEEETQYF
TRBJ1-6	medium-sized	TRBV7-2	CASTAGRQGASPLHF
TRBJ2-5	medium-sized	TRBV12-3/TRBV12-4	CASSLGGTAQETQYF
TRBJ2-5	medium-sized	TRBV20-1	CSASPQMGRTQYF
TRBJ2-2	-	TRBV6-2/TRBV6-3	CASRSGTGGDTGELFF
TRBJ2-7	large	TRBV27	CASSLSITGGSYEQYF
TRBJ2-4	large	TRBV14	CASSQALENIQYF
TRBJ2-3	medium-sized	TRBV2	CALRREYSTDTQYF
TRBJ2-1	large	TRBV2	CASSEQREGRNEQFF
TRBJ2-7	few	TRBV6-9	CASNEYRQGNYEQYF
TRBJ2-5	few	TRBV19	CASRGYGSHETQYF
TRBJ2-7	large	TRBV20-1	CSAARTGSYEQYF
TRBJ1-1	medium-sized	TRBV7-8	CASSLGAAGNTEAFF
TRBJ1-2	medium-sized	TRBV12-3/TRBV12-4	CASSQDRGYGYTF
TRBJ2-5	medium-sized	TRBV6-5	CASSYSSGQETQYF
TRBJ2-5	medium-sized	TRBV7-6	CASSYEQGSFQETQYF
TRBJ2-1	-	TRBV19	CASSQGVAGVFYNEQFF
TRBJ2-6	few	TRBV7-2	CASSLHQGRSGANVLTF
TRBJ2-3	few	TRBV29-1	CSTRGDTDTQYF
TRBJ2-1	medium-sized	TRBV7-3	CASSLASGNEQFF
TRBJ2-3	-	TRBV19	CASSSVNPSTDTQYF
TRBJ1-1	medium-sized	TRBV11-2	CASSLVPGGTEAFF
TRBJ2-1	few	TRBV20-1	CSARGLNAMNEQFF